Presented here are 8 T cell receptor beta chains from one specimen sequenced in a study of CD8 T cell repertoires and HIV-1 epitope variants. The protocol was immunoSEQ multiplex PCR, while the TCRdb copy is restricted to in-frame clones and leaves out a portion. The table records thousands of clones, 50% to 80% of them present only once. Their target antigens are unknown. Sequences were obtained from cultured CD8+ T cells derived from PBMCs. Receptors were obtained from a male donor with HIV.

V usage is TRBV7-8 and J usage is TRBJ1-3; no clear D. The CDR3 has 17 amino acids. V lost 2 bases, J lost 2 bases, and 16 bases lay in between. Germline V gives CDR1 SGHVS, CDR2 FQNEAQ. The CDR3 sequence is CASSLQNSRVAGNTIYF. CDR3 coding DNA: TGTGCCAGCAGCTTACAGAATTCTCGGGTTGCTGGAAACACCATATATTTT. Based on the CDR3 plus reference TRBV7-8 and TRBJ1-3, the full variable domain is GAGVSQSPRYKVAKRGQDVALRCDPISGHVSLFWYQQALGQGPEFLTYFQNEAQLDKSGLPSDRFFAERPEGSVSTLKIQRTQQEDSAVYLCASSLQNSRVAGNTIYFGEGSWLTVV.

J is TRBJ1-4 and V is TRBV9, with D possibly being TRBD1 (5 bases). The germline gives CDR1 SGDLS, CDR2 YYNGEE. Between the trimmed V and J ends, which lost 0 bases and 3 bases, there was a span of 9 bases. The CDR3 is 15 residues long. CDR3 in amino acids: CASSVGGHSNEKLFF. The CDR3 DNA is TGTGCCAGCAGCGTAGGAGGACACTCTAATGAAAAACTGTTTTTT.

The gene calls are TRBV28 and TRBJ1-4; no reliable D call. Germline CDR1 is MDHEN and CDR2 is SYDVKM. This CDR3 contains 15 residues. V was shortened by 5 bases and J by 0 bases, with 10 bases between the two germline ends. The CDR3 here is CASSLSVATNEKLFF. The CDR3 DNA follows: TGTGCCAGCAGTCTTAGCGTTGCAACTAATGAAAAACTGTTTTTT.

The gene calls are TRBV27 and TRBJ2-1; TRBD1 matches at 9 bases. V lost 2 bases, J lost 4 bases, and 0 bases stayed unmatched. The CDR3 spans 14 residues. Germline assignment: CDR1 MNHEY and CDR2 SMNVEV (reference sequence). The CDR3 nucleotides are TGTGCCAGCAGTTTAGGGACAGGGTACAATGAGCAGTTCTTC. As protein: CASSLGTGYNEQFF.

In its sample, this clone is medium-sized. The chain carries TRBV7-2 and TRBJ1-2, with D perhaps matching TRBD1 (6 bases). Looked up from germline, CDR1 is SGHTA and CDR2 is FQGNSA. CDR3 length equals 14 residues. V lost 2 bases and J 8 bases, leaving 15 bases between the germline ends. CDR3 sequence: CASSLQVPGEGYTF. DNA for the CDR3: TGTGCCAGCAGCTTACAGGTGCCAGGGGAAGGCTACACCTTC. Drawing the rest from reference TRBV7-2 and TRBJ1-2, the complete variable domain is GAGVSQSPSNKVTEKGKDVELRCDPISGHTALYWYRQSLGQGLEFLIYFQGNSAPDKSGLPSDRFSAERTGGSVSTLTIQRTQQEDSAVYLCASSLQVPGEGYTFGSGTRLTVV.

The chain couples TRBV25-1 to TRBJ1-2, with 7 bases lining up with TRBD1. Per the germline V gene, CDR1 is MGHDK and CDR2 is SYGVNS. The trim removed 9 bases at V and 3 bases at J, leaving 10 bases unmatched. This CDR3 is 14 amino acids long. The CDR3, as DNA: TGTGCCAGTTTTTCATCCGGGACAGACTATGGCTACACCTTC. Amino acids: CASFSSGTDYGYTF.

The chain joins TRBV7-6 to TRBJ1-2, with TRBD1 matching 9 bases. CDR1 is SGHVS and CDR2 is FNYEAQ in the germline V gene. V gave up 5 bases and J gave up 0 bases; unmatched junction bases: 13. The CDR3 is 18 amino acids. CDR3 coding DNA: TGTGCCAGCAGCGGGCCGGCGGGACAGGGCCCCTCTAACTATGGCTACACCTTC. This translates into CASSGPAGQGPSNYGYTF.

This clone was counted once. This chain joins TRBV5-1 and TRBJ2-3, with 10 positions matching TRBD1. CDR3 length: 14 residues. Germline values: CDR1 SGHRS, CDR2 YFSETQ. Trimming at V came to 4 bases and at J to 4 bases, leaving 3 bases not matched to a gene. The CDR3 bases are TGCGCCAGCAGCCCAGGACAGGGGGCAGATACGCAGTATTTT. It codes for CASSPGQGADTQYF.